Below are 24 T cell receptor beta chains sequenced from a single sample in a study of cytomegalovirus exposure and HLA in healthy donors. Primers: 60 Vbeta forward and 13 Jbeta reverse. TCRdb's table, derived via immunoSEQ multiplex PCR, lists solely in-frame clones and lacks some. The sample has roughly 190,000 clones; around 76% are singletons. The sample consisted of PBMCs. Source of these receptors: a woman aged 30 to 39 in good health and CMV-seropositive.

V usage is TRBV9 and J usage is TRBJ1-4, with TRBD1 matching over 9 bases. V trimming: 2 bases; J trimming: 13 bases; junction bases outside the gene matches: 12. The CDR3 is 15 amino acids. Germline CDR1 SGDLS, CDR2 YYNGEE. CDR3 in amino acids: CASSVDSGGGQGLFF. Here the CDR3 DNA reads TGTGCCAGCAGCGTTGACAGTGGAGGGGGACAGGGACTGTTTTTT.

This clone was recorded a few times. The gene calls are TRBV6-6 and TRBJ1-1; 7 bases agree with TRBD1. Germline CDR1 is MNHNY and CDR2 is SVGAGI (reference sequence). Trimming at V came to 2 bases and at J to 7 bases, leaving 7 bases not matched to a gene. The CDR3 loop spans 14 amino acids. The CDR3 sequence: CASSYPGQAIEAFF. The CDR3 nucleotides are TGTGCCAGCAGTTACCCCGGACAGGCAATTGAAGCTTTCTTT.

The CDR3 nucleotides read TGCGCCAGCAGCTTGGAGGGGCCCTACACTGAAGCTTTCTTT. It yields the protein CASSLEGPYTEAFF. This rearrangement joins TRBV5-1 to TRBJ1-1, with a tentative D call TRBD1 (5 bases). The CDR3 totals 14 residues. Trimming pared 0 bases from V and 3 bases from J, leaving 9 bases between. Germline assignment: CDR1 SGHRS and CDR2 YFSETQ.

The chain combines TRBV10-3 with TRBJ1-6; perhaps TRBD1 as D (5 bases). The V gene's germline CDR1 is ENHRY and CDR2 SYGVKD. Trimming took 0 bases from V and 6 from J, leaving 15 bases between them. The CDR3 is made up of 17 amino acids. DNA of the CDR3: TGTGCCATCAGTGAGTCGCGGGACGGACAATCTAATTCACCCCTCCACTTT. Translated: CAISESRDGQSNSPLHF.

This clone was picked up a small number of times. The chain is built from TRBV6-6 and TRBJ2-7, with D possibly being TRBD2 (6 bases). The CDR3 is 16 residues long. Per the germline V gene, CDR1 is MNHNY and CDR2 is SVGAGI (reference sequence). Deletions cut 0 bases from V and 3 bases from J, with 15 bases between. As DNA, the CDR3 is TGTGCCAGCAGTTACTCGGGTGTCGGGGGAGGCTACGAGCAGTACTTC. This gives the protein CASSYSGVGGGYEQYF.

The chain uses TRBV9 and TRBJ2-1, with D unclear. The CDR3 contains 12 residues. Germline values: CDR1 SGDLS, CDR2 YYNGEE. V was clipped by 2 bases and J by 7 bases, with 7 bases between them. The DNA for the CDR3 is TGTGCCAGCAGCGTTTTCCCGAATGAGCAGTTCTTC. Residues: CASSVFPNEQFF.

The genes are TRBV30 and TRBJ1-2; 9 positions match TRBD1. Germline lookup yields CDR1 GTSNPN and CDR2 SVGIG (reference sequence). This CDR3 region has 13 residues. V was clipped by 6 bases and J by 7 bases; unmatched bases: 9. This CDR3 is CACTMGQGSGYTF. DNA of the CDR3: TGTGCCTGTACGATGGGACAGGGCTCTGGCTACACCTTC.

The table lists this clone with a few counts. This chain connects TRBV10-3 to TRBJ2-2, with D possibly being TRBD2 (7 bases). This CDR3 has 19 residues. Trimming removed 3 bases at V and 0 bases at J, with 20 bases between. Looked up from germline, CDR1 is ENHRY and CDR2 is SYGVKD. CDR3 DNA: TGTGCCATCAGTGAAAGGGTCACGGGGGGCGTCGCGAACACCGGGGAGCTGTTTTTT. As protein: CAISERVTGGVANTGELFF.

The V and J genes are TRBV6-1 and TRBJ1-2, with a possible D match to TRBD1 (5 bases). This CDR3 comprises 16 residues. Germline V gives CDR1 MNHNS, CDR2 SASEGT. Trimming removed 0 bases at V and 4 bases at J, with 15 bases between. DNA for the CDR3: TGTGCCAGCAGTGAAGCCGCACAGGTGGATTTCTATGGCTACACCTTC. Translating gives CASSEAAQVDFYGYTF.

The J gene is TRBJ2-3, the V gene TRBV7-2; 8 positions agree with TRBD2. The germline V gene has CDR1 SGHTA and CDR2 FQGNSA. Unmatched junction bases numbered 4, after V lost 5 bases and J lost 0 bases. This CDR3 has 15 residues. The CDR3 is CASSASGGSTDTQYF. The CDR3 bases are TGTGCCAGCAGCGCTTCGGGGGGGAGCACAGATACGCAGTATTTT.

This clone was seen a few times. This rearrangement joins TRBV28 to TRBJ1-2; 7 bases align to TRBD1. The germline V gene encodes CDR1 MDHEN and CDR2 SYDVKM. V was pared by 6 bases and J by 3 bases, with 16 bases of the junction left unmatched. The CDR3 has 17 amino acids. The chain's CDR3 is CASSTSRGQEYHYGYTF. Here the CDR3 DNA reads TGTGCCAGCAGCACCTCCCGTGGACAGGAATACCACTATGGCTACACCTTC.

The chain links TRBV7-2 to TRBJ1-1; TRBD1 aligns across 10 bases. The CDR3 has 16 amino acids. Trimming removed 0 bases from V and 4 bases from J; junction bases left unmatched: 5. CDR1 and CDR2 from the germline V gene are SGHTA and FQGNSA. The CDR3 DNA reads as TGTGCCAGCAGCTTAGCGGTGGGACAGGGGAGCACTGAAGCTTTCTTT. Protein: CASSLAVGQGSTEAFF. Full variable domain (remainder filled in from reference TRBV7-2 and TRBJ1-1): GAGVSQSPSNKVTEKGKDVELRCDPISGHTALYWYRQSLGQGLEFLIYFQGNSAPDKSGLPSDRFSAERTGGSVSTLTIQRTQQEDSAVYLCASSLAVGQGSTEAFFGQGTRLTVV.

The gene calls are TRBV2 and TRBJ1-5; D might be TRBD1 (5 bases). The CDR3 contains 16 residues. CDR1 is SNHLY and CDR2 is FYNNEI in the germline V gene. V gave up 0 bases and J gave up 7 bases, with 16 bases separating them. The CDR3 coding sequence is TGTGCCAGCAGTGAAGCGCGGGGCAATAGGATGCAGCCCCAGCATTTT. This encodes CASSEARGNRMQPQHF.

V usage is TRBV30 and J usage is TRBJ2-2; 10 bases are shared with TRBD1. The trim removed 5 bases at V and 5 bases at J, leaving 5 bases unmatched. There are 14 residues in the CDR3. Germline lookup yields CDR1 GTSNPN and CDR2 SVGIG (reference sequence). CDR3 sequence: CAWATGGSTGELFF. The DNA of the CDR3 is TGTGCCTGGGCGACAGGGGGCTCAACCGGGGAGCTGTTTTTT.

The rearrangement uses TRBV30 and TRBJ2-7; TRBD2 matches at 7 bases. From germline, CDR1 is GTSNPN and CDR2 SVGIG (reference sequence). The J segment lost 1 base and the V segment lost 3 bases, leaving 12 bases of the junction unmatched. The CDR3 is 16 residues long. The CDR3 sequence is CAWRNLLAFGSYEQYF. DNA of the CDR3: TGTGCCTGGAGAAATCTACTAGCGTTTGGTTCCTACGAGCAGTACTTC. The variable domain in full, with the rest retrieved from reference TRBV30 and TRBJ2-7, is SQTIHQWPATLVQPVGSPLSLECTVEGTSNPNLYWYRQAAGRGLQLLFYSVGIGQISSEVPQNLSASRPQDRQFILSSKKLLLSDSGFYLCAWRNLLAFGSYEQYFGPGTRLTVT.

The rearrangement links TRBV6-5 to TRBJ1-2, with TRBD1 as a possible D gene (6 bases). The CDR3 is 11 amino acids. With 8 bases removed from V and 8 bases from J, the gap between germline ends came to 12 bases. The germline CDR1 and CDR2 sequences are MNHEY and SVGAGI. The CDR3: CASSGTRGYTF. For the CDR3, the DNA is TGTGCCAGCTCCGGGACACGAGGCTACACCTTC.

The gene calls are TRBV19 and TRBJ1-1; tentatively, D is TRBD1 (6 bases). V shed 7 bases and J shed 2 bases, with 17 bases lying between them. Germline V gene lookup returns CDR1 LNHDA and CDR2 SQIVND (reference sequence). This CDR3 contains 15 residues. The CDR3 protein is CASKPLQGPNTEAFF. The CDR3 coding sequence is TGTGCCAGTAAACCATTACAGGGACCAAACACTGAAGCTTTCTTT.

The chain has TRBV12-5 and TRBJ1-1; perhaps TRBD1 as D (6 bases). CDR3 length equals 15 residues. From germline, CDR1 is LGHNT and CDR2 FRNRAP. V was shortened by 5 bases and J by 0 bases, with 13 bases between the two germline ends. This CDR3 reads CASGPRGSLNTEAFF. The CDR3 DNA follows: TGTGCTAGTGGTCCCAGGGGCAGTTTGAACACTGAAGCTTTCTTT. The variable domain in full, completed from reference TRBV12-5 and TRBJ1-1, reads DARVTQTPRHKVTEMGQEVTMRCQPILGHNTVFWYRQTMMQGLELLAYFRNRAPLDDSGMPKDRFSAEMPDATLATLKIQPSEPRDSAVYFCASGPRGSLNTEAFFGQGTRLTVV.

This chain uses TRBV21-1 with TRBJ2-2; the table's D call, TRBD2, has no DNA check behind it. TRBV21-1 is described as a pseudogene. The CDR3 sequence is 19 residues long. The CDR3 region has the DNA TGTGCCAGCAGCGTCGGGAGTAGGAGTGGAGTCCTCCTAACCGGGGAGCTGTTTTTT. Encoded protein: CASSVGSRSGVLLTGELFF.

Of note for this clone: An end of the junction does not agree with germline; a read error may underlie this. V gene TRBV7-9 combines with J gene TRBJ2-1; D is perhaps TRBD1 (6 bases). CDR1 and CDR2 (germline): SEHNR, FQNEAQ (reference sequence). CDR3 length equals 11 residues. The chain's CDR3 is CSSSLGADQFF. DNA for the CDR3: TGTTCCAGCAGCTTGGGGGCCGATCAGTTCTTC.

The CDR3 region is CASSLYGGTYEQYF. CDR3 DNA: TGTGCCAGCAGTTTATACGGCGGTACCTACGAGCAGTACTTC. This sequence joins TRBV28 and TRBJ2-7; no clear D gene. Germline V gene sequence: CDR1 MDHEN, CDR2 SYDVKM. This CDR3 comprises 14 residues. Trimming pared 1 base from V and 2 bases from J, leaving 9 bases between.

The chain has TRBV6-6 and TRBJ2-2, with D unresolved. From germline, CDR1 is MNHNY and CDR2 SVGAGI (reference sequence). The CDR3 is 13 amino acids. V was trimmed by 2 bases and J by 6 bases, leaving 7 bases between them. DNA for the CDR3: TGTGCCAGCAGTTACACCTCAGCCGGGGAGCTGTTTTTT. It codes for CASSYTSAGELFF.

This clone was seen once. CDR3 residues: CASSRGGNTEAFF. CDR3 bases: TGTGCCAGCAGCCGGGGGGGGAACACTGAAGCTTTCTTT. This chain joins TRBV7-2 and TRBJ1-1; the D gene is possibly TRBD1 (5 bases). Germline V gene data show CDR1 as SGHTA and CDR2 as FQGNSA. CDR3 length: 13 residues. Trimming shortened V by 5 bases and J by 1 base, and 8 bases separated the two germline ends.

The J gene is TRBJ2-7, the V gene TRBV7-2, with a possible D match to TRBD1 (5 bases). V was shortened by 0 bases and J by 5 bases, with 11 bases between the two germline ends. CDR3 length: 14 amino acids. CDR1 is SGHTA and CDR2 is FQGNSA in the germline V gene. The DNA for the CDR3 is TGTGCCAGCAGCTTAGCATGGCAGGGCAACGAGCAGTACTTC. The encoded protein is CASSLAWQGNEQYF.